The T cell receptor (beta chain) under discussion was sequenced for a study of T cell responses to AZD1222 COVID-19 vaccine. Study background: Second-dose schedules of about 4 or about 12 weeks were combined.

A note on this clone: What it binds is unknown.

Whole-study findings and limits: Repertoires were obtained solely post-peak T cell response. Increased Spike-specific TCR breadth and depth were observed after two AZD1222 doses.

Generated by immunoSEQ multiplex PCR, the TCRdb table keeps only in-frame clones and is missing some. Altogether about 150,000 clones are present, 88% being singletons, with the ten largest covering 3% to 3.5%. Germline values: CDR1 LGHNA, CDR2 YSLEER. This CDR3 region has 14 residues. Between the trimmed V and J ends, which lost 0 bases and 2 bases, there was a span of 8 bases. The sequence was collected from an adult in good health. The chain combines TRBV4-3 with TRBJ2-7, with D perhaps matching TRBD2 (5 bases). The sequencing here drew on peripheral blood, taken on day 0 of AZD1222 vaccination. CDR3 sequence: CASSQDPGTYEQYF. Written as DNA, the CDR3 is TGCGCCAGCAGCCAAGATCCGGGAACCTACGAGCAGTACTTC.